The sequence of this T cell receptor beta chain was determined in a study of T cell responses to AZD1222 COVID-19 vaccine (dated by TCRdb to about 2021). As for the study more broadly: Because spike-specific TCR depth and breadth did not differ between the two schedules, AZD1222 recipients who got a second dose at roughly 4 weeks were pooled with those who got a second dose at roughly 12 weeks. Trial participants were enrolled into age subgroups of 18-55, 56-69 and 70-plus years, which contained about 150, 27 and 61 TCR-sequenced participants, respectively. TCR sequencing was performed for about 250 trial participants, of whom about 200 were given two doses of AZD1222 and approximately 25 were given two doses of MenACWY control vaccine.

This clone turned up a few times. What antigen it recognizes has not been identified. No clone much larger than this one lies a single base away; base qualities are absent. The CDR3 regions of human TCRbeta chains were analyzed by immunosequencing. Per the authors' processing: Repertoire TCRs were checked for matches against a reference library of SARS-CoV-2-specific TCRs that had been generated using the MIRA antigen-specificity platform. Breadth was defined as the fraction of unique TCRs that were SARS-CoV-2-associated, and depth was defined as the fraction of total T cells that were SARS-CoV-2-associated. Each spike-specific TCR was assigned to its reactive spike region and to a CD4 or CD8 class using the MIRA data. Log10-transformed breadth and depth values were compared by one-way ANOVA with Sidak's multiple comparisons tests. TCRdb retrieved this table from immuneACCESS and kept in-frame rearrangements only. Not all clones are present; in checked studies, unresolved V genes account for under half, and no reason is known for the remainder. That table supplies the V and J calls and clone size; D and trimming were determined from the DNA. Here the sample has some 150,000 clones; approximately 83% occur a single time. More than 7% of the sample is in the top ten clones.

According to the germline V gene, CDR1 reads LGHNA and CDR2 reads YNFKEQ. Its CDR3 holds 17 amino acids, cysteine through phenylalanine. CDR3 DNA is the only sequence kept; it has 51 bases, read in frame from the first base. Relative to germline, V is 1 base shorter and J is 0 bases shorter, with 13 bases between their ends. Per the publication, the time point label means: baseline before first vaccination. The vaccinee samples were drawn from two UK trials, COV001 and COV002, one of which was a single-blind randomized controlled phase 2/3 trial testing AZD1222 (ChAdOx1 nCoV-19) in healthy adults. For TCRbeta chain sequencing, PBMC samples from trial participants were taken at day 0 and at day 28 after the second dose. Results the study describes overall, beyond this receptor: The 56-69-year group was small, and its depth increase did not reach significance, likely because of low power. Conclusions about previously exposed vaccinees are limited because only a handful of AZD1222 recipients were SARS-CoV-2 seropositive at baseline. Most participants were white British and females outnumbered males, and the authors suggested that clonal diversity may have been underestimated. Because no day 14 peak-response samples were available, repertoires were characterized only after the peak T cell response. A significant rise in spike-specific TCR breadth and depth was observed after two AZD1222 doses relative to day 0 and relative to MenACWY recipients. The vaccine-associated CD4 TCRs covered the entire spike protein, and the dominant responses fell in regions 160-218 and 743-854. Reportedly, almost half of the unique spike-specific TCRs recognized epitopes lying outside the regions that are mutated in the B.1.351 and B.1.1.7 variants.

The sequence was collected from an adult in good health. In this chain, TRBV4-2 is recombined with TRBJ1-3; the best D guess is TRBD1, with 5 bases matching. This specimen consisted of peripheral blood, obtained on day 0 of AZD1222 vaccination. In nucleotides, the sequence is TGTGCCAGCAGCCAAGTGGGGCAGTTCCTCTCTGGAAACACCATATATTTT. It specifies CASSQVGQFLSGNTIYF.